Below are 13 T cell receptor beta chains sequenced from a single sample in a study of T-cell reconstitution after alpha-beta-depleted transplantation in children. Construction of the TCRbeta library involved unique molecular identifiers. Using its own MiXCR run on the PCR reads, TCRdb lists one record per CDR3 protein. The table has fewer than 130,000 distinct CDR3 sequences, approximately 10% seen once; the top ten hold about 8.8%. The sequenced sample was PBMCs from the stem cell graft donor, obtained from the stem cell graft. The receptors derive from a human donor who donated a stem cell graft to a child with acute lymphoblastic leukemia.

In its sample, this clonotype was seen many times. The V and J genes are TRBV15 and TRBJ1-2; D is possibly TRBD1 (5 bases). CDR3 size: 14 residues. Looked up from germline, CDR1 is LNHNV and CDR2 is YYDKDF (reference sequence). Trimming shortened V by 1 base and J by 6 bases, and 12 bases separated the two germline ends. The CDR3 sequence is CATSRVAGWDGYTF. The CDR3 bases are TGTGCCACCAGCAGAGTTGCAGGGTGGGATGGCTACACCTTC.

This clonotype was observed at least ten times. The CDR3 protein is CASSHWPGTGGMNTEAFF. The CDR3 DNA follows: TGTGCCAGCTCACACTGGCCCGGGACAGGGGGCATGAACACTGAAGCTTTCTTT. V usage is TRBV18 and J usage is TRBJ1-1, with TRBD1 identical over 12 bases. CDR1 and CDR2 from the germline V gene are KGHSH and LQKENI. J was trimmed by 0 bases and V by 4 bases; bases with no gene match: 9. CDR3 length: 18 amino acids. Drawing the rest from reference TRBV18 and TRBJ1-1, the complete variable domain is NAGVMQNPRHLVRRRGQEARLRCSPMKGHSHVYWYRQLPEEGLKFMVYLQKENIIDESGMPKERFSAEFPKEGPSILRIQQVVRGDSAAYFCASSHWPGTGGMNTEAFFGQGTRLTVV.

Ten or more counts support this clonotype. The chain is built from TRBV7-2 and TRBJ2-3; D is ambiguous. The V end was cut by 5 bases, the J end by 2 bases, with 8 bases between. This CDR3 is 13 amino acids long. From germline, CDR1 is SGHTA and CDR2 FQGNSA. CDR3 region: CASSPDFTDTQYF. CDR3 bases: TGTGCCAGCAGCCCGGATTTCACAGATACGCAGTATTTT.

A word on this clonotype: A much larger clone differs by one base, so this may be a read error. This is likely a read error, given that the CDR3 carries no conserved phenylalanine or tryptophan at its end. The V and J genes are TRBV12-3 or TRBV12-4 and TRBJ1-1, with D perhaps TRBD1 (5 bases). The CDR3 extends over 14 amino acids. The V end lost 7 bases, the J end lost 2 bases, and 14 bases lay between the germline ends. The CDR3: CASTGPYGNTEAFL. The CDR3 bases are TGTGCCAGCACGGGACCCTACGGAAACACTGAAGCTTTCTTG.

This clonotype was seen at least ten times. The DNA for the CDR3 is TGTGCCAGCAGCACTAGCGTTGACTCAGATACGCAGTATTTT. Encoded protein: CASSTSVDSDTQYF. The rearrangement joins TRBV6-1 to TRBJ2-3; 7 bases align to TRBD2. The CDR3 loop spans 14 amino acids. Germline V gene sequence: CDR1 MNHNS, CDR2 SASEGT. The trim removed 6 bases at V and 4 bases at J, leaving 7 bases unmatched.

This clonotype was counted ten times or more. This chain links TRBV10-3 with TRBJ2-2; D uncertain. CDR1 is ENHRY and CDR2 is SYGVKD in the germline V gene. The CDR3 is made up of 10 amino acids. Trimming took off 10 bases at V and 8 bases at J, with 8 bases between the two ends. In DNA form, the CDR3 reads TGTGCCACTTCTTCGGGGGAGCTGTTTTTT. Translated, it gives CATSSGELFF.

This clonotype was counted at least ten times. This chain uses TRBV5-1 with TRBJ2-2; D unclear. Trimming shortened V by 1 base and J by 4 bases, and 8 bases separated the two germline ends. This CDR3 spans 14 amino acids. The germline CDR1 and CDR2 sequences are SGHRS and YFSETQ. CDR3 protein: CASSLRAPTGELFF. In DNA form, the CDR3 reads TGCGCCAGCAGCTTGCGAGCACCCACCGGGGAGCTGTTTTTT.

At least ten counts were recorded for this clonotype. This chain connects TRBV7-8 to TRBJ1-4, with a possible D match to TRBD1 (5 bases). The CDR3 spans 15 residues. Germline CDR1 reads SGHVS; CDR2 reads FQNEAQ. The V end was cut by 1 base, the J end by 3 bases, with 9 bases between. This CDR3 is CASSLVWGANEKLFF. CDR3 nucleotide sequence: TGTGCCAGCAGCTTAGTCTGGGGGGCTAATGAAAAACTGTTTTTT.

This clonotype occurred many times. The rearrangement joins TRBV5-1 to TRBJ2-1; 15 bases line up with TRBD2. The CDR3 has 18 amino acids. V shed 0 bases, J shed 7 bases, and the junction held 8 bases outside the gene matches. Germline V lookup: CDR1 SGHRS, CDR2 YFSETQ. Here the CDR3 DNA reads TGCGCCAGCAGCTTGGACGGGACTAGCGGGAGGTGGGGGAATGAGCAGTTCTTC. This codes for CASSLDGTSGRWGNEQFF.

This clonotype was counted at least ten times. CDR3: CASSFDGDEETQYF. CDR3 sequence (DNA): TGTGCCAGCAGCTTTGATGGGGACGAAGAGACCCAGTACTTC. V usage is TRBV5-5 and J usage is TRBJ2-5; D is tentatively TRBD1 or TRBD2 (5 bases each). V was clipped by 2 bases and J by 3 bases, with 11 bases between them. The CDR3 length is 14 residues. Germline lookup yields CDR1 SGHKS and CDR2 YYEKEE (reference sequence).

The CDR3 is CASRETGSGNTIYF. Here the CDR3 DNA reads TGTGCCAGCAGGGAAACAGGCTCTGGAAACACCATATATTTT. The chain combines TRBV11-2 with TRBJ1-3, with D tentatively TRBD1 (5 bases). Germline lookup yields CDR1 SGHAT and CDR2 FQNNGV. The V end lost 6 bases, the J end lost 0 bases, and 9 bases lay between the germline ends. The CDR3 length is 14 residues.

This sequence joins TRBV20-1 and TRBJ1-6, with D uncertain. CDR1 DFQATT and CDR2 SNEGSKA come from the germline V gene (reference sequence). The CDR3 is 14 residues long. The V and J ends lost 1 base and 10 bases respectively, with 14 bases between them. The CDR3 is CSARGLLSGSPLHF. The DNA for the CDR3 is TGCAGTGCTAGAGGGCTCTTGAGCGGCTCACCCCTCCACTTT.

This clonotype was picked up many times. The chain uses TRBV6-2 or TRBV6-3 and TRBJ2-7; TRBD2 matches at 12 bases. With 6 bases clipped from V and 0 bases from J, the junction kept 3 bases outside the gene matches. Per germline, CDR1 MNHEY and CDR2 SVGEGT. The CDR3 is made up of 15 amino acids. As DNA, the CDR3 is TGTGCCAGCAGCGCTAGCGGGGGGGCCTCCTACGAGCAGTACTTC. Translated: CASSASGGASYEQYF.